This T cell receptor beta chain was recovered during a study of a mutant IDH1 vaccine in newly diagnosed glioma. Looking at the study overall: Vaccine dosing followed radiotherapy by 4-6 weeks, or accompanied temozolomide cycles.

The CDR3 has 16 amino acids. V gave up 0 bases and J gave up 6 bases, with 18 bases separating them. Germline CDR1 is MNHEY and CDR2 is SVGAGI. Assay: immunoSEQ multiplex PCR; the TCRdb copy retains only in-frame clones and omits some. The table shows about 81,000 clones, with approximately 85% occurring only once. Stated time point: week 23, last vaccination. Vaccination used 300 ug of mutant IDH1 20-mer peptide per dose, with topical imiquimod. As concerns this clone: Antigen unknown.

The sequenced sample was PBMCs, obtained from a glioma patient whose treatment included an IDH1 peptide vaccine. The clonotype originates from a man between 25 and 39 years old with glioma. Some clones in this sample may be carry-over from other donors' samples. The chain carries TRBV6-5 and TRBJ2-7, with D unclear. As DNA, the CDR3 is TGTGCCAGCAGTTACTCGATAGATTTGTGGTTCGCCGAGCAGTACTTC. It is translated as CASSYSIDLWFAEQYF.